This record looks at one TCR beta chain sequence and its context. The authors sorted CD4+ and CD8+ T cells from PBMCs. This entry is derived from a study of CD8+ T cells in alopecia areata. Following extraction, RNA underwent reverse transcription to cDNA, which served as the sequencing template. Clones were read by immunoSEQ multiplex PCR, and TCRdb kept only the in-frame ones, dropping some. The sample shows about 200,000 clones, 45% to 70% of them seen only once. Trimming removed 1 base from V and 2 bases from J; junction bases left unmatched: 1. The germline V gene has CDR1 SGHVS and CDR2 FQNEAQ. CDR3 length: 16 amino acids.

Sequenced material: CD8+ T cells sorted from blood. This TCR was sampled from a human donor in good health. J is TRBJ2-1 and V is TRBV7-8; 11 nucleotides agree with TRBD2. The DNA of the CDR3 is TGTGCCAGCAGCTTAGTAGCGGGGGGGGCCTACAATGAGCAGTTCTTC. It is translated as CASSLVAGGAYNEQFF.